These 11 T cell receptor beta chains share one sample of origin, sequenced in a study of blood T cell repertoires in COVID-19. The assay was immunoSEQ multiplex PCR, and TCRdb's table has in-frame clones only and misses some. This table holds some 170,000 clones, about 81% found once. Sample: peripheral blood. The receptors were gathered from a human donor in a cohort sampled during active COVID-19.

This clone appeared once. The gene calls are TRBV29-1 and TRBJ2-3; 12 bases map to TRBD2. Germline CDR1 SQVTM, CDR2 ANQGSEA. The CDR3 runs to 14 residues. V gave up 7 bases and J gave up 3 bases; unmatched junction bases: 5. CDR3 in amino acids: CSAQTSGGTDTQYF. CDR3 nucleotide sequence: TGCAGCGCTCAGACTAGCGGGGGTACAGATACGCAGTATTTT.

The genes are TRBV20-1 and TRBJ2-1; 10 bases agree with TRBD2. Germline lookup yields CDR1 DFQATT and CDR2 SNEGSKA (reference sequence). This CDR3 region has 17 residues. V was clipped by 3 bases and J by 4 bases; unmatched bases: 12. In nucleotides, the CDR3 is TGCAGTGCTAGTAAAGCGCTAGCGGGAGTAAGTTACAATGAGCAGTTCTTC. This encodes CSASKALAGVSYNEQFF.

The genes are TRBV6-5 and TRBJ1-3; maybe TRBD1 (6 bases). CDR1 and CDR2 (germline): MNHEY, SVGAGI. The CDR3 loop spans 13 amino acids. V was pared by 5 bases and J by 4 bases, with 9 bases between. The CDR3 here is CASSRGIGNTIYF. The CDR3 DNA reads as TGTGCCAGCAGTAGGGGGATAGGAAACACCATATATTTT.

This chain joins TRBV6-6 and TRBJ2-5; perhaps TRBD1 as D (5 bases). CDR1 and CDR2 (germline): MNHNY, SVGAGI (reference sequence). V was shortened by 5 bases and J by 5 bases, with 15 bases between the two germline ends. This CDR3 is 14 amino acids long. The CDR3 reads CASSQTQGFETQYF. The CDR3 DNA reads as TGTGCCAGCAGTCAGACGCAGGGTTTCGAGACCCAGTACTTC.

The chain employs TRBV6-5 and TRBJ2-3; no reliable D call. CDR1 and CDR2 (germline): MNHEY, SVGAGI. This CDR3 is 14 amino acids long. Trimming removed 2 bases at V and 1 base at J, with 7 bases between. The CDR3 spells CASSYGLGTDTQYF. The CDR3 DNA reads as TGTGCCAGCAGTTACGGCTTGGGCACAGATACGCAGTATTTT.

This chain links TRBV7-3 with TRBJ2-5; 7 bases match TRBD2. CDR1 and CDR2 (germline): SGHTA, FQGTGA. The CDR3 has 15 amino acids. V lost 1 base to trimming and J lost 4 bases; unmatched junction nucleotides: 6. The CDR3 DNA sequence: TGTGCCAGCAGCTTAAGTCCGGGGGAGGGAGAGACCCAGTACTTC. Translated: CASSLSPGEGETQYF.

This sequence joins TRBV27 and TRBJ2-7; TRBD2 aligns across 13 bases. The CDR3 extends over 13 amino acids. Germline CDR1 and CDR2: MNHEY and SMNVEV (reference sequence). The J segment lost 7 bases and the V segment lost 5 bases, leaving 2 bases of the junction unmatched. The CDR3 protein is CASSPGLAGEQYF. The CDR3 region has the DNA TGTGCCAGCAGTCCGGGACTAGCGGGAGAGCAGTACTTC.

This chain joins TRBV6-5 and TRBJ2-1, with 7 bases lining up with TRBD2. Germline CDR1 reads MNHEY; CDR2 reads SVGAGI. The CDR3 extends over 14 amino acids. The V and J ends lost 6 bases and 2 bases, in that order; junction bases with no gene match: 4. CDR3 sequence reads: CASSSGTTYNEQFF. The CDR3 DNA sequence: TGTGCCAGCAGCTCCGGGACTACCTACAATGAGCAGTTCTTC.

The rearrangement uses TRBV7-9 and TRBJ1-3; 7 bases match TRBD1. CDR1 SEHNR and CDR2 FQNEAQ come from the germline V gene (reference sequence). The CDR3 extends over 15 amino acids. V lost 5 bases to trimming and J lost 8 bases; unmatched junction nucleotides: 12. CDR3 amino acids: CASSEPTGAEDTIYF. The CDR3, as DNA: TGTGCCAGCAGCGAACCAACAGGGGCGGAGGACACCATATATTTT.

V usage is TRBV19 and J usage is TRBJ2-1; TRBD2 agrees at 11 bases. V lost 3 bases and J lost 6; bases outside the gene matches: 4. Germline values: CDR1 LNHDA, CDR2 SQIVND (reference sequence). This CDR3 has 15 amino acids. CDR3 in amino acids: CASSIWLAGGNEQFF. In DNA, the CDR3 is TGTGCCAGTAGTATTTGGCTAGCGGGGGGCAATGAGCAGTTCTTC.

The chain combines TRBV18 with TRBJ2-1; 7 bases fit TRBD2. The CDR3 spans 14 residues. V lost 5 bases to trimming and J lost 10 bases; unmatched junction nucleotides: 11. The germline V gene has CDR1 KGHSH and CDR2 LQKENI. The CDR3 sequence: CASSAGLGGMEQFF. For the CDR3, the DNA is TGTGCCAGCTCAGCCGGATTGGGGGGGATGGAGCAGTTCTTC. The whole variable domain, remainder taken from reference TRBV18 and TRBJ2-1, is NAGVMQNPRHLVRRRGQEARLRCSPMKGHSHVYWYRQLPEEGLKFMVYLQKENIIDESGMPKERFSAEFPKEGPSILRIQQVVRGDSAAYFCASSAGLGGMEQFFGPGTRLTVL.